This TCR beta chain was obtained from a study of cytomegalovirus exposure and HLA in healthy donors. CDR3 length: 14 residues. The germline CDR1 and CDR2 sequences are SNHLY and FYNNEI. Trimming took 8 bases from V and 2 from J; bases not matched to a gene: 4. This clone was observed a single time. Clones were sequenced by immunoSEQ multiplex PCR, and TCRdb holds only the in-frame ones, with some missing. Of 50,000 to 65,000 clones listed, roughly 94% are singletons. This receptor was identified in a woman between 18 and 29 years old in good health and CMV-seropositive. Specimen: PBMCs. V and J are TRBV2 and TRBJ2-3; 10 nucleotides match TRBD2. Here the CDR3 reads CASQGLASTDTQYF. CDR3 DNA sequence: TGTGCCAGCCAGGGACTAGCGTCCACAGATACGCAGTATTTT.